Presented here are 21 T cell receptor beta chains from one specimen sequenced in a study of early T cells in non-severe SARS-CoV-2 infection (dated by TCRdb to the early 2020s). The method was 5' RACE. For sequencing, a NextSeq 500 was employed. TCRdb reprocessed the public reads (quality trimming at Q25 with fastp, clone calling with MiXCR) and kept in-frame beta chains. A single entry per CDR3 protein holds the most common genes and DNA from its merged rows. This sample comprises approximately 32,000 distinct CDR3 sequences, 4.5% to 7.5% of them detected only once. The ten largest make up 7% to 9.5% of the sample. Material: whole blood. The receptors were gathered from an adult who was a healthcare worker with PCR-confirmed SARS-CoV-2 infection or an uninfected control (not recorded which).

This clonotype has ten or more counts. The chain combines TRBV20-1 with TRBJ2-1; TRBD2 agrees at 11 bases. The CDR3 has 14 amino acids. Germline V gives CDR1 DFQATT, CDR2 SNEGSKA (reference sequence). The junction had 6 bases not matched to a gene; V was cut back by 5 bases and J by 6 bases. The CDR3 nucleotides are TGCAGTGCTTTTAGCGGGGGGGCCAGCAATGAGCAGTTCTTC. Translated, it gives CSAFSGGASNEQFF.

This chain links TRBV12-3 or TRBV12-4 with TRBJ1-1; D gene ambiguous. V gave up 7 bases and J gave up 5 bases, with 17 bases separating them. This CDR3 is built from 14 residues. The CDR3 loop is CASTQPGERTEAFF. The CDR3 DNA follows: TGTGCCAGCACCCAACCCGGGGAAAGGACTGAAGCTTTCTTT.

This clonotype was counted ten times or more. The gene calls are TRBV12-3 or TRBV12-4 and TRBJ2-3; the match to TRBD2 covers 7 bases. With 5 bases clipped from V and 4 bases from J, the junction kept 6 bases outside the gene matches. CDR3 length: 14 residues. Here the CDR3 DNA reads TGTGCCAGCAGTCCCGCGGGGGTCGCAGATACGCAGTATTTT. Translated: CASSPAGVADTQYF.

Only a few counts were recorded for this clonotype. The chain links TRBV5-6 to TRBJ2-1, with TRBD2 as a possible D gene (6 bases). Trimming cost V 5 bases and J 5 bases, with 11 bases left between them. Germline V gives CDR1 SGHDT, CDR2 YYEEEE. The CDR3 has 13 amino acids. CDR3 amino acids: CASSSGVHNEQFF. DNA of the CDR3: TGTGCCAGCAGTTCGGGGGTCCACAATGAGCAGTTCTTC.

This clonotype was counted at least ten times. V and J are TRBV20-1 and TRBJ2-3; TRBD1 agrees at 9 bases. The CDR3 is 17 residues long. Germline CDR1 DFQATT, CDR2 SNEGSKA (reference sequence). Germline trimming cut 3 bases from V and 0 bases from J; bases unmatched to any gene: 10. In DNA, the CDR3 is TGCAGTGCTAGGGCACAGGGGGCTGTTGGTAGCACAGATACGCAGTATTTT. It codes for CSARAQGAVGSTDTQYF.

This clonotype was recorded at least ten times. V is TRBV7-3 and J is TRBJ2-3; TRBD2 matches at 9 bases. Trimming took 3 bases from V and 5 from J; bases not matched to a gene: 6. In germline, CDR1 is SGHTA, CDR2 FQGTGA. This CDR3 comprises 15 residues. CDR3 nucleotides: TGTGCCAGCAGCTTTGGCGGGGGGGCAGGAGATACGCAGTATTTT. Translation: CASSFGGGAGDTQYF.

The chain has TRBV7-2 and TRBJ1-5; possibly TRBD1 for D (6 bases). The V end lost 3 bases, the J end lost 9 bases, and 9 bases lay between the germline ends. Germline CDR1 and CDR2: SGHTA and FQGNSA. The CDR3 is made up of 12 amino acids. The CDR3 nucleotides read TGTGCCAGCAGCTTGGAGGGGGGGCCCCAGCATTTT. It is translated as CASSLEGGPQHF.

This clonotype was counted only a few times. This chain links TRBV12-3 or TRBV12-4 with TRBJ1-4, with TRBD1 identical over 7 bases. V gave up 4 bases and J gave up 2 bases; unmatched junction bases: 13. This CDR3 is built from 18 residues. Here the CDR3 reads CASSSQGGAMGTNEKLFF. The CDR3 DNA sequence: TGTGCCAGCAGTTCCCAGGGGGGGGCCATGGGGACTAATGAAAAACTGTTTTTT.

This clonotype was found many times. The chain uses TRBV7-8 and TRBJ1-2, with D unclear. V was cut by 1 base and J by 7 bases, with 28 bases left in between. CDR1 is SGHVS and CDR2 is FQNEAQ in the germline V gene. The CDR3 is made up of 19 amino acids. In nucleotides, the CDR3 is TGTGCCAGCAGCTTAGGGGGTGGGCTTGGCATTACCGAAAGGAGTGGCTACACCTTC. It encodes CASSLGGGLGITERSGYTF.

This clonotype has ten or more counts. The chain couples TRBV20-1 to TRBJ1-2; 8 bases are shared with TRBD1. V dropped 2 bases and J dropped 6; count of bases not matched to a gene: 14. This CDR3 spans 16 amino acids. Germline loops: CDR1 DFQATT, CDR2 SNEGSKA (reference sequence). CDR3 nucleotide sequence: TGCAGTGCTAGACCGGGACAGGCGTCCGCCGTTCATGGCTACACCTTC. Its translation: CSARPGQASAVHGYTF.

This clonotype was observed many times. The V and J genes are TRBV12-3 or TRBV12-4 and TRBJ2-7; no clear D gene. With 0 bases removed from V and 2 bases from J, the gap between germline ends came to 5 bases. This CDR3 is 13 amino acids long. The CDR3 reads CASSLAQPYEQYF. The DNA of the CDR3 is TGTGCCAGCAGTTTAGCCCAGCCCTACGAGCAGTACTTC.

This clonotype showed up many times. The gene calls are TRBV9 and TRBJ2-3; TRBD2 matches 15 bases. Germline V gives CDR1 SGDLS, CDR2 YYNGEE. The CDR3 has 16 amino acids. Trimming cost V 4 bases and J 5 bases; bases outside gene matches: 5. The CDR3 region has the DNA TGTGCCAGCAGCTTGGGACTAGCGGGAGGTGGAGATACGCAGTATTTT. This encodes CASSLGLAGGGDTQYF. The full variable domain, completed using reference TRBV9 and TRBJ2-3, is DSGVTQTPKHLITATGQRVTLRCSPRSGDLSVYWYQQSLDQGLQFLIQYYNGEERAKGNILERFSAQQFPDLHSELNLSSLELGDSALYFCASSLGLAGGGDTQYFGPGTRLTVL.

This clonotype was recorded many times. This chain links TRBV6-5 with TRBJ2-3; 10 bases match TRBD1. This CDR3 has 14 amino acids. Germline CDR1 MNHEY, CDR2 SVGAGI. Germline trimming cut 5 bases from V and 7 bases from J; bases unmatched to any gene: 6. The CDR3 DNA reads TGTGCCAGCAGTCCGGGACAGGGGAAGAATACGCAGTATTTT. It is translated as CASSPGQGKNTQYF.

This clonotype was seen at least ten times. The CDR3 bases are TGTGCCTGGAGTAGGGGTTACTACGAGCAGTACTTC. Its translation is CAWSRGYYEQYF. The chain combines TRBV30 with TRBJ2-7, with a weak D call TRBD1 (5 bases). CDR1 is GTSNPN, CDR2 SVGIG, per germline (reference sequence). The CDR3 covers 12 residues. Trimming removed 2 bases from V and 3 bases from J, with 8 bases in between.

This clonotype was detected ten times or more. The chain couples TRBV29-1 to TRBJ2-2; perhaps TRBD2 as D (5 bases). The CDR3 is 13 amino acids. Germline CDR1 reads SQVTM; CDR2 reads ANQGSEA. The V gene lost 7 bases and the J gene lost 4 bases, with 13 bases spanning the gap. The CDR3 DNA follows: TGCAGCGCTGGTGTCGCGGGCACCGGGGAGCTGTTTTTT. This translates into CSAGVAGTGELFF.

This clonotype was found many times. This chain joins TRBV27 and TRBJ1-5, with D uncertain. CDR1 and CDR2 from the germline V gene are MNHEY and SMNVEV (reference sequence). The CDR3 contains 16 residues. V gave up 0 bases and J gave up 0 bases, with 9 bases separating them. CDR3 region: CASSLSGQNSNQPQHF. The DNA of the CDR3 is TGTGCCAGCAGTTTATCCGGGCAGAATAGCAATCAGCCCCAGCATTTT.

This clonotype has a count of ten or more. The chain combines TRBV4-2 with TRBJ2-1, with TRBD2 matching over 11 bases. Germline loops: CDR1 LGHNA, CDR2 YNFKEQ. V was clipped by 1 base and J by 10 bases; unmatched bases: 12. The CDR3 length is 17 residues. CDR3 sequence: CASSQGLAGGRQGEQFF. In DNA form, the CDR3 reads TGTGCCAGCAGCCAAGGGCTAGCGGGGGGCCGGCAAGGGGAGCAGTTCTTC.

This clonotype was seen many times. The V call is TRBV6-5, the J call TRBJ2-4; tentative D call: TRBD1 (7 bases). Trimming removed 7 bases at V and 1 base at J, with 14 bases between. The CDR3 is 15 amino acids. Germline CDR1 MNHEY, CDR2 SVGAGI. CDR3 sequence: CASMIRGVAKNIQYF. The CDR3 DNA is TGTGCCAGCATGATCAGGGGGGTTGCCAAAAACATTCAGTACTTC.

This clonotype was counted only a few times. The chain is built from TRBV9 and TRBJ1-2, with a weak D call TRBD1 (5 bases). Trimming pared 3 bases from V and 7 bases from J, leaving 19 bases between. Germline CDR1 and CDR2: SGDLS and YYNGEE. The CDR3 is 15 amino acids. CDR3 DNA sequence: TGTGCCAGCAGCGCTCCATCCATGGGGCCTGGTGGCTACACCTTC. This sequence encodes CASSAPSMGPGGYTF.

This clonotype was seen repeatedly, ten times or more. This chain links TRBV7-8 with TRBJ2-3, with 9 bases that match TRBD2. This CDR3 comprises 16 residues. The J segment lost 4 bases and the V segment lost 3 bases, leaving 8 bases of the junction unmatched. Germline CDR1 is SGHVS and CDR2 is FQNEAQ. In DNA form, the CDR3 reads TGTGCCAGCAGCTTCTCCTTTAGCGGGGGATCAGATACGCAGTATTTT. Translation gives CASSFSFSGGSDTQYF.

The table lists this clonotype with many counts. The chain couples TRBV3-1 to TRBJ2-7; 10 positions match TRBD2. Trimming at V came to 1 base and at J to 6 bases, leaving 9 bases not matched to a gene. CDR1 and CDR2 from the germline V gene are LGHDT and YNNKEL (reference sequence). The length of the CDR3 is 16 residues. The CDR3: CASSQGRSGGASEQYF. DNA of the CDR3: TGTGCCAGCAGCCAAGGAAGAAGCGGGGGGGCCTCCGAGCAGTACTTC.